The clone carrying this TCR beta chain was counted between two and nine times. Its antigen is not known. This record belongs to a study of T-cell reconstitution after alpha-beta-depleted transplantation in children. For TCRbeta, the library was prepared with unique molecular identifiers. TCRdb reprocessed the PCR reads with MiXCR, giving one entry per CDR3 protein. Of 780,000 or so distinct CDR3 sequences listed, about 15% were seen once; the top ten hold roughly 4.8%. Germline V gives CDR1 DFQATT, CDR2 SNEGSKA (reference sequence). This CDR3 is 15 amino acids long. With 6 bases removed from V and 0 bases from J, the gap between germline ends came to 15 bases. The study, taken as a whole, reports: Diversity of TCRbeta at day 60 was high in some patients, arising from surviving recipient T cells and thymic progenitors. One year after transplant, T-cell counts and diversity came mostly from newly produced T cells.

This specimen consisted of PBMCs, mostly from graft donor cells, obtained 360 days after TCRalphabeta/CD19-depleted stem cell transplant. This TCR came from a male patient aged 10 to 17 who had a stem cell transplant for acute lymphoblastic leukemia, so the T cells may come from the graft donor. The V gene is TRBV20-1, the J gene TRBJ2-1; D remains unclear. The CDR3 loop reads CSAPLARASYNEQFF. CDR3 sequence (DNA): TGCAGTGCCCCCCTGGCCCGAGCCTCCTACAATGAGCAGTTCTTC.